Shown below are 14 T cell receptor beta chains from a single sample sequenced in a study of blood T cells in healthy people across ages. The authors ran a second PCR of 7 to 11 cycles using a sample-barcoded 5' primer and a J-beta primer mix. TCRdb passed the 5' RACE reads through MiXCR, listing each CDR3 protein once. The table lists fewer than 2,000,000 distinct CDR3 sequences, 30% to 35% of them singletons. Sequenced material: blood. Receptors were obtained from a woman younger than 45 in good health.

The V call is TRBV7-2, the J call TRBJ2-7, with D possibly being TRBD2 (6 bases). The CDR3 has 15 amino acids. Trimming took 2 bases from V and 5 from J, leaving 16 bases between them. Per the germline V gene, CDR1 is SGHTA and CDR2 is FQGNSA. The DNA for the CDR3 is TGTGCCAGCAGCTTAACTAGCAGGAGGTTCGACGAGCAGTACTTC. It yields the protein CASSLTSRRFDEQYF.

The CDR3, as DNA: TGTGCCAGCAGCTTAGGCGCCCTTCAGGGGGGGAGTGAGACCCAGTACTTC. Translated, it gives CASSLGALQGGSETQYF. The chain joins TRBV11-2 to TRBJ2-5, with D possibly called TRBD1 or TRBD2 (7 bases each). The CDR3 extends over 17 amino acids. The V gene lost 1 base and the J gene lost 5 bases, with 20 bases spanning the gap. Germline CDR1 reads SGHAT; CDR2 reads FQNNGV.

A few counts support this clonotype. A read error is possible here, since a much larger clone lies one base away. V is TRBV7-9 and J is TRBJ2-4, with D hard to call. Per germline, CDR1 SEHNR and CDR2 FQNEAQ (reference sequence). This CDR3 has 16 amino acids. The CDR3 here is CASRPELRSGKNVQYF. The DNA of the CDR3 is TGTGCCAGCAGGCCCGAGCTTAGGTCGGGCAAAAACGTTCAGTACTTC. The variable domain in full, with the rest retrieved from reference TRBV7-9 and TRBJ2-4, is DTGVSQNPRHKITKRGQNVTFRCDPISEHNRLYWYRQTLGQGPEFLTYFQNEAQLEKSRLLSDRFSAERPKGSFSTLEIQRTEQGDSAMYLCASRPELRSGKNVQYFGAGTRLSVL.

This chain uses TRBV5-1 with TRBJ1-2; the D is unclear. Looked up from germline, CDR1 is SGHRS and CDR2 is YFSETQ. The ends were cut back, 4 bases at V and 7 bases at J, with 11 bases in the middle. The CDR3 extends over 12 amino acids. In DNA form, the CDR3 reads TGCGCCAGCAGCGTACCAGGTCCTGGCTACACCTTC. Translating gives CASSVPGPGYTF. Supplemented by reference TRBV5-1 and TRBJ1-2, the full variable domain reads KAGVTQTPRYLIKTRGQQVTLSCSPISGHRSVSWYQQTPGQGLQFLFEYFSETQRNKGNFPGRFSGRQFSNSRSEMNVSTLELGDSALYLCASSVPGPGYTFGSGTRLTVV.

This clonotype has just a few counts. The gene calls are TRBV20-1 and TRBJ2-3; D tentatively reads TRBD1 or TRBD2 (6 bases each). Between the trimmed V and J ends, which lost 5 bases and 7 bases, there was a span of 16 bases. Looked up from germline, CDR1 is DFQATT and CDR2 is SNEGSKA (reference sequence). The CDR3 runs 13 residues. CDR3 amino acids: CSAPGGGGHTQYF. The CDR3 DNA reads as TGCAGTGCTCCCGGGGGCGGTGGGCATACGCAGTATTTT.

This clonotype was counted many times. The chain combines TRBV5-5 with TRBJ2-5; D unclear. V lost 3 bases and J lost 2, with 8 bases in between. From germline, CDR1 is SGHKS and CDR2 YYEKEE (reference sequence). The CDR3 extends over 13 amino acids. The CDR3 DNA is TGTGCCAGCAGCTGGATCCCGCAAGAGACCCAGTACTTC. Translated: CASSWIPQETQYF.

J is TRBJ2-7 and V is TRBV29-1; 14 bases align to TRBD2. This CDR3 region has 14 residues. V lost 6 bases to trimming and J lost 4 bases; unmatched junction nucleotides: 5. Germline assignment: CDR1 SQVTM and CDR2 ANQGSEA. CDR3 nucleotides: TGCAGCGTACGGACTAGCGGGGGGTGGTACGAGCAGTACTTC. Translation gives CSVRTSGGWYEQYF.

The chain recombines TRBV20-1 with TRBJ2-7; TRBD1 is a possible D gene (5 bases). V was trimmed by 6 bases and J by 3 bases, leaving 12 bases between them. This CDR3 region has 12 residues. Germline assignment: CDR1 DFQATT and CDR2 SNEGSKA (reference sequence). As DNA, the CDR3 is TGCAGTGCGATCTCAGGGCACTACGAGCAGTACTTC. Translating gives CSAISGHYEQYF.

On this clonotype: This sequence may be a read error, since a much larger clone differs from it by one base. This sequence joins TRBV7-2 and TRBJ2-5; D is perhaps TRBD2 (5 bases). The V and J ends lost 3 bases and 11 bases respectively, with 16 bases between them. The CDR3 has 13 amino acids. Germline CDR1 and CDR2: SGHTA and FQGNSA. CDR3 sequence: CASSFSGTNEQYF. In nucleotides, the CDR3 is TGTGCCAGCAGCTTCTCGGGAACGAATGAGCAGTACTTC.

This rearrangement joins TRBV20-1 to TRBJ2-5, with D perhaps TRBD2 (6 bases). The CDR3 totals 14 residues. Deletions cut 0 bases from V and 2 bases from J, with 10 bases between. From germline, CDR1 is DFQATT and CDR2 SNEGSKA (reference sequence). CDR3 residues: CSARDLLAQETQYF. CDR3 DNA sequence: TGCAGTGCTAGAGATCTACTAGCTCAAGAGACCCAGTACTTC.

As for this clonotype: One junction end disagrees with the germline gene, perhaps due to a read error. The chain recombines TRBV6-2 or TRBV6-3 with TRBJ2-1, with 7 bases that match TRBD2. The CDR3 spans 18 residues. The germline gives CDR1 MNHEY, CDR2 SVGEGT. The CDR3 is CASSYPPLAVFSCNEQFF. The CDR3 nucleotides are TGTGCCAGCAGTTATCCCCCTCTAGCGGTTTTCTCCTGCAATGAGCAGTTCTTC.

Details on this clonotype: A single base separates this from a much larger clone, so it may be a read error. The rearrangement links TRBV6-1 to TRBJ2-3; no clear D gene. CDR1 is MNHNS, CDR2 SASEGT, per germline. With 6 bases removed from V and 5 bases from J, the gap between germline ends came to 12 bases. The CDR3 sequence is 13 residues long. The CDR3 here is CASRESNRDTQYF. In DNA, the CDR3 is TGTGCCAGCAGGGAATCCAATAGAGATACGCAGTATTTT.

The chain couples TRBV27 to TRBJ2-7; D is perhaps TRBD1 (6 bases). The germline CDR1 and CDR2 sequences are MNHEY and SMNVEV (reference sequence). V was cut by 6 bases and J by 2 bases, with 14 bases left in between. The CDR3 is 14 amino acids. The CDR3 DNA sequence: TGTGCCAGCAGAACACGCAGGGGCCCCTACGAGCAGTACTTC. This codes for CASRTRRGPYEQYF.

V and J are TRBV27 and TRBJ1-1; D is perhaps TRBD1 (5 bases). V lost 8 bases to trimming and J lost 1 base, with 14 bases between them. This CDR3 has 14 amino acids. Germline CDR1 MNHEY, CDR2 SMNVEV (reference sequence). The CDR3 DNA reads TGTGCCAGCCCATGGACGGGGCGGAACACTGAAGCTTTCTTT. Encoded protein: CASPWTGRNTEAFF.